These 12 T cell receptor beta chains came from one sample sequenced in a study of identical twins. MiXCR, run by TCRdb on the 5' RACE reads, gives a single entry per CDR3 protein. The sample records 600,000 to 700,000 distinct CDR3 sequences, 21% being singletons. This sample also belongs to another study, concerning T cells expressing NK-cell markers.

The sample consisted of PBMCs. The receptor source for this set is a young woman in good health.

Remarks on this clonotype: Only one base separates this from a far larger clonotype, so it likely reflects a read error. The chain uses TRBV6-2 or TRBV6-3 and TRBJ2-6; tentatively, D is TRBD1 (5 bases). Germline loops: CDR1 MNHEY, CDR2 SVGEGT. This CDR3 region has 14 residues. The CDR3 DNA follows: TGTGCCAGCAGTTACAGCTCTGGGGCCAACGTCCTGTCTTTC. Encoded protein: CASSYSSGANVLSF.

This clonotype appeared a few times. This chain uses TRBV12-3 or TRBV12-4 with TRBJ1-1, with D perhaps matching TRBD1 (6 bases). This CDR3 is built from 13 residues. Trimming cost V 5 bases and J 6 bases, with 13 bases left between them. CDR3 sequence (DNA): TGTGCCAGCAGTCCCGGGGGGGGCCCTGAAGCTTTCTTT. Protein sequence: CASSPGGGPEAFF.

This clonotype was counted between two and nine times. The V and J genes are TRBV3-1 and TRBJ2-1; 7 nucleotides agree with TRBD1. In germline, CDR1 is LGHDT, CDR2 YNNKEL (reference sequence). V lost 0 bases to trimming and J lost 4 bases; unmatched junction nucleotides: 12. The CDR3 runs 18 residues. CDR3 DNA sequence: TGTGCCAGCAGCCAAGAACTGGTCACGGGACAGTTGTACAATGAGCAGTTCTTC. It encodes CASSQELVTGQLYNEQFF.

In DNA form, the CDR3 reads TGTGCCAGCACCCGACGACTAGAGGACGAGCAGTACTTC. It specifies CASTRRLEDEQYF. The chain links TRBV7-2 to TRBJ2-7; tentatively, D is TRBD2 (6 bases). Germline V gene lookup returns CDR1 SGHTA and CDR2 FQGNSA. The V end was cut by 7 bases, the J end by 5 bases, with 15 bases between. CDR3 size: 13 residues. Using reference TRBV7-2 and TRBJ2-7 for the parts outside the CDR3, the full variable domain is GAGVSQSPSNKVTEKGKDVELRCDPISGHTALYWYRQSLGQGLEFLIYFQGNSAPDKSGLPSDRFSAERTGGSVSTLTIQRTQQEDSAVYLCASTRRLEDEQYFGPGTRLTVT.

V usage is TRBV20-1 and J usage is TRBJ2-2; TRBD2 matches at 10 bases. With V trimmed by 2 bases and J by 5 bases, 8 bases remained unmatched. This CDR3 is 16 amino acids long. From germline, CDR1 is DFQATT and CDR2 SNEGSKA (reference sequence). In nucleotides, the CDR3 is TGCAGTGCTAGACTAGCGGGGGCGCCAGGGACCGGGGAGCTGTTTTTT. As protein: CSARLAGAPGTGELFF.

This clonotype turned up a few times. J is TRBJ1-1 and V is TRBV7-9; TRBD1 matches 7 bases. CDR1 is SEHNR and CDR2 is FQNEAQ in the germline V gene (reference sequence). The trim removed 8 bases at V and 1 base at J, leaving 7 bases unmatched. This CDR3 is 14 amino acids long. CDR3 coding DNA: TGTGCCAGCGCCCCACAGGGGACGAACACTGAAGCTTTCTTT. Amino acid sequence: CASAPQGTNTEAFF.

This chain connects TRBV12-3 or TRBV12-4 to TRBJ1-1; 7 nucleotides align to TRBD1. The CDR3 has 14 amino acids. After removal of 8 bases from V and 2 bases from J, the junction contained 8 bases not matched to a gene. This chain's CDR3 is CASRRDSANTEAFF. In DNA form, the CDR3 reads TGTGCCAGCCGCCGGGACAGTGCTAACACTGAAGCTTTCTTT.

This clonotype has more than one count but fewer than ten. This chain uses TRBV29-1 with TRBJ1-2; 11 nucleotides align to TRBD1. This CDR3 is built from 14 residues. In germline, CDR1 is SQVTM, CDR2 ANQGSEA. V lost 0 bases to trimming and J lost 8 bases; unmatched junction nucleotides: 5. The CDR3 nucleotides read TGCAGCGTTGAAGATAGGACAGGGGGCCACGGCTACACCTTC. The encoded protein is CSVEDRTGGHGYTF.

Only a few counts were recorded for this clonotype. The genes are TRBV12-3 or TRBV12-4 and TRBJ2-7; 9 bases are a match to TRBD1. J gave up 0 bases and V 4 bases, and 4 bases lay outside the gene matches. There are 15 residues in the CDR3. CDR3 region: CASSYRGPDSYEQYF. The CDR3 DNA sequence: TGTGCCAGCAGTTACAGGGGGCCAGACTCCTACGAGCAGTACTTC.

The CDR3 is CAISEQGLADTGELFF. Written as DNA, the CDR3 is TGTGCCATCAGTGAGCAGGGACTAGCGGACACCGGGGAGCTGTTTTTT. The chain couples TRBV10-3 to TRBJ2-2, with 11 bases aligning to TRBD2. The CDR3 consists of 16 residues. Germline values: CDR1 ENHRY, CDR2 SYGVKD. V shed 2 bases, J shed 3 bases, and the junction held 2 bases outside the gene matches.

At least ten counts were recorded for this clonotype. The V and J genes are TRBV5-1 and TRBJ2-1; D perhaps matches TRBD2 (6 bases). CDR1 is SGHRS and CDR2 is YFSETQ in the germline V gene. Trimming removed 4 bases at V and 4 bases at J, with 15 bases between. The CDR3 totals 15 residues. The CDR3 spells CASSRSGVPYNEQFF. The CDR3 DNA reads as TGCGCCAGCAGCCGGTCGGGAGTTCCGTACAATGAGCAGTTCTTC.

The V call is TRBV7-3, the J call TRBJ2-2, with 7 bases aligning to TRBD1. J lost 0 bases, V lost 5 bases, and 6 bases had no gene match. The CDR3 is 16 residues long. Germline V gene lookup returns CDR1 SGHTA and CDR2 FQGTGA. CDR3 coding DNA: TGTGCCAGCAGCATAGGGGACAGATCGAACACCGGGGAGCTGTTTTTT. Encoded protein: CASSIGDRSNTGELFF.